The entry that follows covers one TCR beta chain sequence. Between the trimmed V and J ends, which lost 2 bases and 4 bases, there was a span of 15 bases. The CDR3 sequence is 16 residues long. MiXCR, applied by TCRdb to the RT-PCR reads, yields one record per CDR3 protein. Of 500,000 to 700,000 distinct CDR3 sequences listed, around 21% are singletons. The sample belongs to a study of response to subunit inactivated influenza vaccine. This sample also appeared in a second study, on T cells expressing NK-cell markers. As that study records: TCR beta cDNA was made by 5'RACE template switching with UMIs. CD8+ T cells in six donors included dominant NKG2C+ clonotypes at roughly 1.0-7.5%. The CD3+CD56-NKG2C+ fraction of a few donors was likewise dominated by these clonotypes. The study did not resolve the HCMV specificity of expanded NKG2C+ T cell clones.

The TCR was taken from a man aged 45-65 years who received an inactivated influenza vaccine. Sequenced material: CD4+ T cells sorted from PBMCs, taken 11 to 12 days after vaccination. The V and J genes are TRBV12-3 or TRBV12-4 and TRBJ1-3; weak D call: TRBD1 (5 bases). The CDR3 nucleotides are TGTGCCAGCAGTTTAAATAGGGGCAGAAGGGGAAACACCATATATTTT. This codes for CASSLNRGRRGNTIYF.